This section outlines one TCR beta chain sequence together with its context. Its cognate antigen is unknown. This entry is derived from a study of vaccination effects on CD4 cells after COVID-19. Overall study: Everyone in the study got two shots of either the BNT162b2 or mRNA-1273 vaccine. Study-wide findings and caveats: A shortage of convalescent patients and an absence of early post-infection timepoints characterized the study.

The germline V and J ends were trimmed by 3 bases and 2 bases, with 7 bases remaining between them. This CDR3 spans 14 amino acids. Germline assignment: CDR1 KGHSH and CDR2 LQKENI. Method: immunoSEQ multiplex PCR; TCRdb's copy keeps in-frame clones and lacks some. The sample lists 28,000 or so clones; 72% were seen once. Sequencing followed a ViraFEST assay step that expanded antigen-specific CD4+ T cells with viral peptide pools. Subsequent to a culture period of 10 days, CD4+ T cells were isolated. None of the vaccinated had previously contracted SARS-CoV-2, and their nucleocapsid antibodies tested negative. Each culture well received under 2.5 million PBMC. These cells were then cultured in IMDM with approximately 10 IU/ml IL-2 and roughly 10 ug/ml peptides. Cells had half their medium changed to IL-2 medium on days 3 and 7.

The sample in question was CD4+ T cells from PBMCs cultured with SARS-CoV-2 spike peptides, obtained before COVID-19 vaccination. This clonotype was sampled from a human donor who received a COVID-19 vaccine. The chain has TRBV18 and TRBJ1-4, with a possible D match to TRBD1 (6 bases). The CDR3 bases are TGTGCCAGCTCACCGGGGGCGACTAATGAAAAACTGTTTTTT. Its translation: CASSPGATNEKLFF.